This T cell receptor (beta chain) was documented in a study of PD-1 blockade in mismatch repair-deficient tumors. Whole-study findings and limits: After pembrolizumab, tumor-resident clones rose rapidly, then generally contracted before radiologic responses.

In the case of this clone: What it binds is not known.

Profiled with immunoSEQ multiplex PCR; TCRdb holds only in-frame clones, not every one. The profile covers approximately 25,000 clones, with 83% appearing a single time and 20% taken by the ten largest. All patients were mismatch repair deficient, assessed by either PCR or immunohistochemistry. TCRs were sequenced from a few patients responding to pembrolizumab. This specimen was peripheral blood, taken 12 weeks after starting pembrolizumab. This TCR derives from an adult with mismatch repair-deficient cancer.

The DNA for the CDR3 is TGTGCCAGCGAACAGGGGGACACTGAAGCTTTCTTT. Its translation is CASEQGDTEAFF. The chain is built from TRBV28 and TRBJ1-1, with TRBD1 matching over 8 bases. Trimming took 8 bases from V and 3 from J; bases not matched to a gene: 2. Germline V gene lookup returns CDR1 MDHEN and CDR2 SYDVKM. The CDR3 totals 12 residues.